These 20 T cell receptor beta chains came from one sample sequenced in a study of metastatic and nonmetastatic thyroid tumors. Patients underwent thyroid surgery, and none had received any treatment before it. TCRdb re-clonotyped the PCR reads via MiXCR. The data contain 70,000 or so clones, 12% to 15% of them seen just once; the ten biggest clones take up about 7%. Sample: blood. Receptors were obtained from a male donor with papillary thyroid cancer or a benign thyroid nodule (not recorded which). Some clones in this sample may be carry-over from other donors' samples.

The chain carries TRBV11-2 and TRBJ2-7, with D perhaps TRBD1 (7 bases). Germline V gene data show CDR1 as SGHAT and CDR2 as FQNNGV. V lost 1 base and J 6 bases, leaving 13 bases between the germline ends. The CDR3 has 14 residues. The CDR3 region has the DNA TGTGCCAGCAGCTTAGGCGGGACAGCAACCGAGCAGTACTTC. Encoded protein: CASSLGGTATEQYF.

This clone showed up many times. The chain links TRBV20-1 to TRBJ2-7, with TRBD1 as a possible D gene (6 bases). The germline CDR1 and CDR2 sequences are DFQATT and SNEGSKA (reference sequence). The CDR3 has 14 residues. Deletions cut 5 bases from V and 3 bases from J, with 17 bases between. In DNA, the CDR3 is TGCAGTGCTGGGGGCTGGGCAGAAGTCTACGAGCAGTACGTC. This codes for CSAGGWAEVYEQYV.

This clone has a handful of counts. A much larger clone differs from this one at a single base, so this may be a read error. The same CDR3 can be traced to other DNA sequences in this sample. The chain recombines TRBV5-1 with TRBJ1-4, with 7 bases lining up with TRBD1. Germline lookup yields CDR1 SGHRS and CDR2 YFSETQ. The CDR3 length is 15 residues. The CDR3 region is CASSLDRGRPEKLFF. The DNA for the CDR3 is TGCGCCAGCAGCTTGGACAGGGGTCGGCCCGAAAAACTGTTTTTC.

V is TRBV6-5 and J is TRBJ2-7, with 7 bases lining up with TRBD1. From germline, CDR1 is MNHEY and CDR2 SVGAGI. J gave up 2 bases and V 5 bases, and 15 bases lay outside the gene matches. The CDR3 runs 17 residues. The CDR3 DNA follows: TGTGCCAGCAGTACTGTGACAGGGCGCAATGGAGCCTACGAGCAGTACTTC. Its translation is CASSTVTGRNGAYEQYF.

This clone showed up many times. The chain recombines TRBV9 with TRBJ2-1, with 7 bases aligning to TRBD2. V lost 4 bases to trimming and J lost 6 bases; unmatched junction nucleotides: 10. The germline gives CDR1 SGDLS, CDR2 YYNGEE. This CDR3 region has 15 residues. The CDR3 loop is CASSSPGTNSNEQFF. CDR3 DNA sequence: TGTGCCAGCAGCTCTCCCGGGACTAACTCCAATGAGCAGTTCTTC. Full variable domain (outside the CDR3, taken from reference TRBV9 and TRBJ2-1): DSGVTQTPKHLITATGQRVTLRCSPRSGDLSVYWYQQSLDQGLQFLIQYYNGEERAKGNILERFSAQQFPDLHSELNLSSLELGDSALYFCASSSPGTNSNEQFFGPGTRLTVL.

In its sample, this clone was seen many times. The gene calls are TRBV6-1 and TRBJ2-7, with TRBD2 identical over 10 bases. The trim removed 5 bases at V and 3 bases at J, leaving 4 bases unmatched. The CDR3 is 14 residues long. Germline values: CDR1 MNHNS, CDR2 SASEGT. CDR3 DNA sequence: TGTGCCAGCAGTCGGACTAGCGGATACTACGAGCAGTACGTC. It translates to CASSRTSGYYEQYV.

This clone was counted a few times. Germline and junction disagree at one end, which may indicate a read error. The rearrangement links TRBV6-1 to TRBJ1-2; D remains unclear. Per germline, CDR1 MNHNS and CDR2 SASEGT. CDR3 size: 13 residues. CDR3: CASRYGTPYGYAF. DNA for the CDR3: TGTGCCAGCAGATACGGCACCCCCTACGGCTACGCCTTC.

There are many counts of this clone. V usage is TRBV4-1 and J usage is TRBJ1-2; D unclear. The ends were cut back, 0 bases at V and 0 bases at J, with 23 bases in the middle. In germline, CDR1 is MGHRA, CDR2 YSYEKL. CDR3 length: 20 residues. CDR3 DNA sequence: TGCGCCAGCAGCCAAGAACAATTCGGCCAGGTAGGATCAGCTAACTATGGCTACACCTTC. It translates to CASSQEQFGQVGSANYGYTF.

This clone was seen just once. Sequence at one end of the junction differs from germline and may be a read error. The gene calls are TRBV5-8 and TRBJ2-1; no definite D call. CDR1 SGHTS and CDR2 YDEGEE come from the germline V gene. The CDR3 spans 13 residues. CDR3 sequence reads: CGSIQDVSHEQFF. As DNA, the CDR3 is TGTGGCAGCATCCAGGATGTTTCCCATGAGCAGTTCTTC.

This clone was seen many times. The chain links TRBV24-1 to TRBJ2-1, with 8 bases identical to TRBD2. V lost 3 bases and J lost 1; bases outside the gene matches: 10. In germline, CDR1 is KGHDR, CDR2 SFDVKD. The CDR3 spans 18 residues. In DNA form, the CDR3 reads TGTGCCACCAGTGATCCTGGGGTCGGGAGGGGATCCTACAATGAGCAGTTCTTC. This gives the protein CATSDPGVGRGSYNEQFF.

This clone was counted at least ten times. The chain carries TRBV29-1 and TRBJ1-2; TRBD1 aligns across 9 bases. Germline-derived CDR1 and CDR2 are SQVTM and ANQGSEA. The CDR3 runs to 13 residues. Germline trimming cut 3 bases from V and 6 bases from J; bases unmatched to any gene: 5. CDR3 DNA: TGCAGCGTTGATGGGGACAGGGAAGATGGCTACACCTTC. It encodes CSVDGDREDGYTF.

A few counts support this clone. CDR3 nucleotide sequence: TGTGCCAGCAGAACTACCTATACAAGCCCTTCACCCCTCCACTTT. Protein product: CASRTTYTSPSPLHF. The chain joins TRBV6-1 to TRBJ1-6; D not certain. From germline, CDR1 is MNHNS and CDR2 SASEGT. The CDR3 is 15 residues long. Trimming removed 6 bases at V and 9 bases at J, with 18 bases between.

This clone was recorded at least ten times. The J gene is TRBJ2-7, the V gene TRBV6-1; 9 nucleotides align to TRBD1. CDR1 is MNHNS and CDR2 is SASEGT in the germline V gene. After removal of 5 bases from V and 6 bases from J, the junction contained 11 bases not matched to a gene. The CDR3 loop spans 15 amino acids. CDR3 loop: CASSLPPGTGTEQYF. The CDR3 nucleotides read TGTGCCAGCAGTTTACCCCCCGGGACAGGGACCGAGCAGTACTTC.

This clone has a count of ten or more. The chain links TRBV28 to TRBJ1-1; 7 nucleotides match TRBD1. J lost 1 base, V lost 5 bases, and 10 bases had no gene match. The CDR3 covers 16 residues. The germline gives CDR1 MDHEN, CDR2 SYDVKM. The CDR3 region is CASSQPRQGQNTEAFF. CDR3 nucleotide sequence: TGTGCCAGCAGTCAACCTAGACAGGGACAGAACACTGAAGCTTTCTTT.

This clone was counted at least ten times. V and J are TRBV19 and TRBJ1-2, with D possibly TRBD1 on 5 matching bases. This CDR3 has 14 residues. Germline V gene data show CDR1 as LNHDA and CDR2 as SQIVND (reference sequence). V lost 5 bases to trimming and J lost 7 bases, with 17 bases between them. Written as DNA, the CDR3 is TGTGCCAGTAGTCTCGTGGGGGAATCGGGTGGCTACACCTTC. It encodes CASSLVGESGGYTF.

This clone was seen ten or more times. V gene TRBV4-1 combines with J gene TRBJ1-2; 7 bases agree with TRBD1. The germline V gene has CDR1 MGHRA and CDR2 YSYEKL. The CDR3 sequence is 15 residues long. Unmatched junction bases numbered 9, after V lost 8 bases and J lost 0 bases. CDR3 nucleotides: TGCGCCAGCGGACAGGAGGACGGAGCTAACTATGGCTACACCTTC. Residues: CASGQEDGANYGYTF.

Concerning this clone: This could be a read error, since a much larger clone is one nucleotide away. Other DNA sequences in the same sample also yield this CDR3. This chain connects TRBV7-3 to TRBJ2-2; no firm D call. CDR1 is SGHTA and CDR2 is FQGTGA in the germline V gene. The CDR3 is made up of 14 amino acids. CDR3: CASSLARGTGELFF. The CDR3, as DNA: TGTGCCAGCAGCTTAGCTAGAGGAACCGGTGAGCTGTTTTTT.

Ten or more counts support this clone. The V gene is TRBV11-1, the J gene TRBJ1-1; 9 nucleotides align to TRBD1. Germline CDR1 SGHAT, CDR2 FQDESV (reference sequence). With V trimmed by 4 bases and J by 3 bases, 9 bases remained unmatched. CDR3 size: 16 residues. This chain's CDR3 is CASSSPTGGMHTEAFF. The CDR3 DNA reads TGTGCCAGCAGCTCACCGACAGGGGGGATGCACACTGAAGCTTTCTTT.

Concerning this clone itself: The junction and the germline gene differ at one end; a read error may be behind it. Other DNA sequences in this sample translate to the same CDR3. The chain recombines TRBV10-1 with TRBJ2-7; the match to TRBD2 covers 7 bases. Germline loops: CDR1 WNHNN, CDR2 SYGVQD (reference sequence). This CDR3 region has 14 residues. Here the CDR3 reads CASSAGRESYEQYF. For the CDR3, the DNA is TGTGCCAGCAGCGCTGGGCGGGAGTCTTACGAGCAGTACTTC.

This clone has at least ten counts. The chain has TRBV6-1 and TRBJ1-2, with 8 bases identical to TRBD1. V was clipped by 6 bases and J by 3 bases; unmatched bases: 6. The CDR3 loop spans 14 amino acids. Germline V gene lookup returns CDR1 MNHNS and CDR2 SASEGT. CDR3 amino acids: CASSRQGADYGYTF. Here the CDR3 DNA reads TGTGCCAGCAGCCGTCAGGGGGCAGACTATGGCTACACCTTC.